These 3 T cell receptor beta chains came from one sample sequenced in a study of CD8 T cells in Susac syndrome. Reverse transcription of roughly 0.45 to 1 ug RNA used random hexamers. TCRdb re-called the immunoSEQ multiplex PCR reads with MiXCR, one entry per CDR3 protein. Counted here are under 200,000 distinct CDR3 sequences, about 91% occurring once; the ten biggest clones make up around 0.085%. The sample comprised CD4+ T cells from PBMCs. The receptors shown here come from a human donor with Susac syndrome.

The J gene is TRBJ1-1, the V gene TRBV20-1; 9 bases align to TRBD1. Germline CDR1 is DFQATT and CDR2 is SNEGSKA (reference sequence). CDR3 size: 9 residues. The CDR3 spells CRGTGEAFF. DNA of the CDR3: TGCAGAGGGACAGGGGAAGCTTTCTTT.

V and J are TRBV14 and TRBJ2-1; 9 positions match TRBD1. Per the germline V gene, CDR1 is SGHDN and CDR2 is FVKESK. This CDR3 region has 18 residues. Trimming took 3 bases from V and 0 from J; bases not matched to a gene: 9. Written as DNA, the CDR3 is TGTGCCAGCAGCCACCGGGACAGGGCCTTCAGCTCCTACAATGAGCAGTTCTTC. This gives the protein CASSHRDRAFSSYNEQFF.

This chain connects TRBV7-8 to TRBJ1-5; 9 bases are shared with TRBD1. Germline CDR1 is SGHVS and CDR2 is FQNEAQ. The CDR3 length is 19 residues. V lost 0 bases to trimming and J lost 0 bases; unmatched junction nucleotides: 9. The CDR3 nucleotides read TGTGCCAGCAGCTTAGCGCCGGGACAGGGTCCTTATAGCAATCAGCCCCAGCATTTT. Translated: CASSLAPGQGPYSNQPQHF.